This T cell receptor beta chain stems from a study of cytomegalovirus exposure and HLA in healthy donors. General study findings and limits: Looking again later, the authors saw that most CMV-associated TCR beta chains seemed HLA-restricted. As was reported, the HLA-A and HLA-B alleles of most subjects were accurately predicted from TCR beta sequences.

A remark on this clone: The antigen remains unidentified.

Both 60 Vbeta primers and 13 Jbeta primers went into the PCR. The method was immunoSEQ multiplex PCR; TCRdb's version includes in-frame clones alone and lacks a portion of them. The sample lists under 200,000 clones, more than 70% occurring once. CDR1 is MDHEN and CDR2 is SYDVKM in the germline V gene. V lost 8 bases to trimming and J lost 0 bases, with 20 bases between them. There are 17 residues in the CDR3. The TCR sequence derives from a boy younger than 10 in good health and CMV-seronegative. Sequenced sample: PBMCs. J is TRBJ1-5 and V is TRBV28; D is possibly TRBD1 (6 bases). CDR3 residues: CASLDRISLISNQPQHF. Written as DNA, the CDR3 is TGTGCCAGCCTTGACAGGATCAGCTTAATTAGCAATCAGCCCCAGCATTTT. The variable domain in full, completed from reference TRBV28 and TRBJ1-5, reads DVKVTQSSRYLVKRTGEKVFLECVQDMDHENMFWYRQDPGLGLRLIYFSYDVKMKEKGDIPEGYSVSREKKERFSLILESASTNQTSMYLCASLDRISLISNQPQHFGDGTRLSIL.